The TCR beta chain described here comes from a study of blood T cell repertoires in COVID-19. Overall study: Researchers got acute and convalescent COVID-19 samples from the United States, Italy and Spain. The cDNA or gDNA used as material had been derived from T cells, B-cell-depleted T cells, or PBMCs.

Germline assignment: CDR1 SEHNR and CDR2 FQNEAQ (reference sequence). V dropped 5 bases and J dropped 0 bases, with 14 bases sitting between them. The length of the CDR3 is 16 residues. Produced via immunoSEQ multiplex PCR; TCRdb's table is partial and in-frame only. The sample comprises around 97,000 clones, about 86% of which are singletons, and around 3.2% rests with the top ten. The source is a human donor in a cohort sampled during active COVID-19. This rearrangement joins TRBV7-9 to TRBJ2-1, with D perhaps TRBD2 (5 bases). The sequenced sample consisted of peripheral blood. CDR3 amino acids: CASSPRTGSSYNEQFF. The CDR3 bases are TGTGCCAGCAGCCCAAGGACTGGGAGCTCCTACAATGAGCAGTTCTTC.